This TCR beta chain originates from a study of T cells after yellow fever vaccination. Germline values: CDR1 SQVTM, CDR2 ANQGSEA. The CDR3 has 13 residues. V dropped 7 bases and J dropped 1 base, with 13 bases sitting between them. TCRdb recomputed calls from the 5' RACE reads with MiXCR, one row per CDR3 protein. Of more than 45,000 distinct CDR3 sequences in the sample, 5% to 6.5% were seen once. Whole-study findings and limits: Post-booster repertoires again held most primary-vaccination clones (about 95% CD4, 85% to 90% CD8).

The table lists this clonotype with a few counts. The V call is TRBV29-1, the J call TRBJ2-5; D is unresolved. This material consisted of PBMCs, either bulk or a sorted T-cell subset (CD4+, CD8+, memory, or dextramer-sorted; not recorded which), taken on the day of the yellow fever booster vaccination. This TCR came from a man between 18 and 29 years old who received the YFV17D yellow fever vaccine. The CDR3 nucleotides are TGCAGCGCACGAGTCCCCAGCCAAGAGACCCAGTACTTC. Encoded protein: CSARVPSQETQYF.